Listed here is a single T cell receptor (beta chain). V lost 5 bases and J 1 base, leaving 12 bases between the germline ends. From germline, CDR1 is SGDLS and CDR2 YYNGEE. The CDR3 extends over 14 amino acids. One Seattle source followed patients from active infection through their disease course. The entry originates in a study of blood T cell repertoires in COVID-19. The wider study: From T cells, B-cell-depleted T cells, or PBMCs came the material, which was cDNA or gDNA.

Authors' data handling: Estimation of nucleated cell counts relied on the amplification of reference gene primers. TCRdb's copy holds only in-frame clones and misses some; the assay was immunoSEQ multiplex PCR. For V, J and clone size, that table is used; D and trimming come from the DNA. The sample lists 250,000 to 400,000 clones, around 90% occurring once. Sequenced material: peripheral blood. The origin of this receptor is a woman aged 25 to 39 with COVID-19, enrolled during active disease. This chain joins TRBV9 and TRBJ1-1, with D maybe TRBD1 (6 bases). Written as DNA, the CDR3 is TGTGCCAGCAGTCGTACAGGGCAGAACACTGAAGCTTTCTTT. This sequence encodes CASSRTGQNTEAFF.